The 8 T cell receptor beta chains presented below share a single source sample, sequenced in a study of OX40 agonist ivuxolimab in advanced cancers. Measured with immunoSEQ multiplex PCR; TCRdb has only the in-frame clones, and not every one. The sample contains around 74,000 clones, under 95% of which appear only once. Material: CD4+ or CD8+ T cells sorted from blood, obtained in a trial of the OX40 agonist ivuxolimab. All receptors come from an adult with an advanced solid tumor such as melanoma, head and neck, liver or kidney cancer.

This clone appeared a single time. J is TRBJ2-7 and V is TRBV7-8; D possibly corresponds to TRBD2 (7 bases). Trimming left V 2 bases short and J 4 bases short, with 12 bases between. Germline CDR1 SGHVS, CDR2 FQNEAQ. The CDR3 contains 14 residues. The CDR3 protein is CASSLKGGAYEQYF. CDR3 coding DNA: TGTGCCAGCAGCTTAAAGGGGGGGGCGTACGAGCAGTACTTC.

This chain connects TRBV2 to TRBJ2-3; D is unresolved. Germline assignment: CDR1 SNHLY and CDR2 FYNNEI. This CDR3 is built from 15 residues. V was shortened by 3 bases and J by 0 bases, with 10 bases between the two germline ends. The CDR3 DNA follows: TGTGCCAGCAGTGAGGAGACAAAGAGCACAGATACGCAGTATTTT. Translating it yields CASSEETKSTDTQYF.

As concerns this clone: At one of its ends the junction is not consistent with the germline gene, which may arise from a read error. This chain connects TRBV11-2 to TRBJ2-1; D is undetermined. This CDR3 comprises 15 residues. CDR1 and CDR2 from the germline V gene are SGHAT and FQNNGV. The CDR3 DNA reads as TGTGCCAGCAGCTTAGATTTTAGCTCCCACAATGAGCAGTTCTTC. This codes for CASSLDFSSHNEQFF.

This chain links TRBV7-2 with TRBJ2-1, with D possibly matching TRBD2 (6 bases). V shed 3 bases and J shed 5 bases, with 11 bases lying between them. Germline loops: CDR1 SGHTA, CDR2 FQGNSA. The CDR3 loop spans 14 amino acids. In nucleotides, the CDR3 is TGTGCCAGCAGCTTTTGGCTAGCGAACAATGAGCAGTTCTTC. Translating it yields CASSFWLANNEQFF.

The genes are TRBV6-6 and TRBJ2-7; no reliable D call. The germline gives CDR1 MNHNY, CDR2 SVGAGI (reference sequence). With 4 bases removed from V and 2 bases from J, the gap between germline ends came to 6 bases. The CDR3 has 12 amino acids. CDR3 nucleotides: TGTGCCAGCAGTTTTGACACCTACGAGCAGTACTTC. Translation: CASSFDTYEQYF.

Comment on this clone: One end of the junction fails to match germline, which may point to a read error. This chain joins TRBV6-4 and TRBJ2-6; D gene ambiguous. CDR1 and CDR2 (germline): MRHNA, SNTAGT. This CDR3 contains 14 residues. The CDR3 DNA sequence: TGTGCCAGCAGTGACAGCTCTGGGACCAACGTCCTGACTTTC. Protein: CASSDSSGTNVLTF.

The chain joins TRBV11-2 to TRBJ1-6; 8 bases align to TRBD1. The V gene's germline CDR1 is SGHAT and CDR2 FQNNGV. The CDR3 is 15 amino acids. V lost 5 bases to trimming and J lost 10 bases; unmatched junction nucleotides: 10. The CDR3 sequence is CASSQTGEGRSPLHF. The CDR3, as DNA: TGTGCCAGCAGCCAGACAGGGGAAGGAAGATCACCCCTCCACTTT.

The V gene is TRBV27, the J gene TRBJ2-2; D is uncertain. V lost 2 bases, J lost 0 bases, and 10 bases lay in between. Germline CDR1 MNHEY, CDR2 SMNVEV (reference sequence). This CDR3 region has 16 residues. The CDR3 sequence: CASSLLGFANTGELFF. Here the CDR3 DNA reads TGTGCCAGCAGTTTACTCGGGTTCGCGAACACCGGGGAGCTGTTTTTT.